The 30 T cell receptor beta chains below all came from one sample that was sequenced in a study of control samples from healthy donors and cancer patients. Data came from immunoSEQ multiplex PCR; TCRdb stores just in-frame clones and leaves some out. The sample lists 110,000 to 150,000 clones, around 90% occurring once. What was sequenced was blood. Receptors were obtained from a man aged 30-40 years in good health.

The V call is TRBV6-2 or TRBV6-3, the J call TRBJ2-7; the D gene is possibly TRBD1 (5 bases). The CDR3 is 15 amino acids. Germline CDR1 MNHEY, CDR2 SVGEGT. V was clipped by 2 bases and J by 2 bases, with 13 bases between them. In DNA form, the CDR3 reads TGTGCCAGCAGTTACGGTCAGGGAAGTCCCTACGAGCAGTACTTC. It is translated as CASSYGQGSPYEQYF.

In this sample, this clone is medium-sized. This sequence joins TRBV12-5 and TRBJ2-3; 9 nucleotides align to TRBD1. The V gene's germline CDR1 is LGHNT and CDR2 FRNRAP. CDR3 length: 15 amino acids. Losses at the gene ends were 5 bases for V and 6 bases for J; bases not matched to a gene: 9. CDR3 sequence reads: CASGPTRTGGDTQYF. The CDR3 nucleotides are TGTGCTAGTGGTCCGACTAGAACAGGGGGCGATACGCAGTATTTT.

This chain connects TRBV12-3 or TRBV12-4 to TRBJ1-2, with D unresolved. The V and J ends lost 5 bases and 4 bases respectively, with 8 bases between them. This CDR3 has 12 residues. CDR3 nucleotide sequence: TGTGCCAGCAGTCCCTCCCCCTATGGCTACACCTTC. Translated: CASSPSPYGYTF.

The gene calls are TRBV27 and TRBJ2-7, with D tentatively TRBD1 or TRBD2 (7 bases each). Germline V gives CDR1 MNHEY, CDR2 SMNVEV (reference sequence). V gave up 6 bases and J gave up 4 bases, with 16 bases separating them. There are 14 residues in the CDR3. This chain's CDR3 is CASRTAQGGYEQYF. DNA for the CDR3: TGTGCCAGCAGGACAGCGCAGGGGGGGTACGAGCAGTACTTC.

The J gene is TRBJ2-7, the V gene TRBV5-1; 7 bases map to TRBD2. Germline V gene sequence: CDR1 SGHRS, CDR2 YFSETQ. This CDR3 is built from 14 residues. V shed 2 bases and J 5 bases; nucleotides not matched to a gene: 7. The CDR3 nucleotides read TGCGCCAGCAGCTTAGTGGGAGGGCCGGACGAGCAGTACTTC. Protein product: CASSLVGGPDEQYF.

The rearrangement links TRBV4-1 to TRBJ2-5; possibly TRBD1 for D (5 bases). The CDR3 covers 13 residues. The V and J ends lost 1 base and 5 bases respectively, with 8 bases between them. Germline CDR1 is MGHRA and CDR2 is YSYEKL. This chain's CDR3 is CASSQAGWETQYF. The DNA of the CDR3 is TGCGCCAGCAGCCAAGCAGGGTGGGAGACCCAGTACTTC.

This chain connects TRBV27 to TRBJ2-5; D tentatively fits TRBD1 or TRBD2 (5 bases each). The CDR3 is 16 amino acids. The germline CDR1 and CDR2 sequences are MNHEY and SMNVEV (reference sequence). The V end lost 6 bases, the J end lost 5 bases, and 22 bases lay between the germline ends. This chain's CDR3 is CASRPGTQGSRETQYF. In DNA, the CDR3 is TGTGCCAGCAGACCCGGGACGCAGGGAAGCAGGGAGACCCAGTACTTC.

The chain combines TRBV5-1 with TRBJ2-7; a possible D gene is TRBD2 (6 bases). V gave up 0 bases and J gave up 5 bases, with 12 bases separating them. This CDR3 has 14 amino acids. Germline values: CDR1 SGHRS, CDR2 YFSETQ. The CDR3 here is CASSLDAGFDEQYF. Here the CDR3 DNA reads TGCGCCAGCAGCTTGGATGCGGGATTCGACGAGCAGTACTTC. Together with reference TRBV5-1 and TRBJ2-7, the CDR3 gives the full variable domain: KAGVTQTPRYLIKTRGQQVTLSCSPISGHRSVSWYQQTPGQGLQFLFEYFSETQRNKGNFPGRFSGRQFSNSRSEMNVSTLELGDSALYLCASSLDAGFDEQYFGPGTRLTVT.

This clone was observed a few times. The gene calls are TRBV18 and TRBJ1-3, with a tentative D call TRBD1 (5 bases). CDR3 size: 17 residues. V dropped 1 base and J dropped 3 bases, with 16 bases sitting between them. Germline V lookup: CDR1 KGHSH, CDR2 LQKENI. The CDR3: CASSPQAGKSNGNTIYF. CDR3 in DNA: TGTGCCAGCTCACCACAGGCAGGGAAATCAAATGGAAACACCATATATTTT.

The rearrangement joins TRBV7-6 to TRBJ2-7; tentative D call: TRBD1 (6 bases). This CDR3 spans 15 amino acids. Trimming pared 5 bases from V and 3 bases from J, leaving 17 bases between. Germline assignment: CDR1 SGHVS and CDR2 FNYEAQ. The CDR3 loop reads CASSAAFGQLYEQYF. The CDR3 region has the DNA TGTGCCAGCAGCGCCGCCTTCGGACAGCTCTACGAGCAGTACTTC.

This clone appeared many times. This sequence joins TRBV3-1 (or the pseudogene TRBV3-2) and TRBJ2-7; D remains ambiguous. Trimming took off 8 bases at V and 2 bases at J, with 7 bases between the two ends. Per germline, CDR1 LGHDT and CDR2 YNNKEL (reference sequence). The CDR3 consists of 11 residues. The CDR3 DNA reads TGTGCCAGCCTACCGGCCTACGAGCAGTACTTC. This encodes CASLPAYEQYF.

The chain joins TRBV6-5 to TRBJ1-2; D is ambiguous. Germline V gives CDR1 MNHEY, CDR2 SVGAGI. V was clipped by 0 bases and J by 4 bases, with 9 bases between them. The CDR3 sequence is 14 residues long. This chain's CDR3 is CASSYSGQTYGYTF. The CDR3 bases are TGTGCCAGCAGTTACTCGGGTCAGACCTATGGCTACACCTTC.

This clone was found once. The V gene is TRBV7-3, the J gene TRBJ1-1; a weak D match, TRBD1 (5 bases). Trimming pared 5 bases from V and 2 bases from J, leaving 12 bases between. CDR1 SGHTA and CDR2 FQGTGA come from the germline V gene. The CDR3 totals 14 residues. The CDR3 DNA sequence: TGTGCCAGCAGCCCCCGGGGGGATAACACTGAAGCTTTCTTT. It encodes CASSPRGDNTEAFF.

The V and J genes are TRBV9 and TRBJ2-5; 14 bases match TRBD2. Germline CDR1 and CDR2: SGDLS and YYNGEE. The CDR3 totals 17 residues. V trimming: 4 bases; J trimming: 4 bases; junction bases outside the gene matches: 9. The DNA of the CDR3 is TGTGCCAGCAGCTCCTCGACTAGCGGGAGGGCCGGAGAGACCCAGTACTTC. Its protein is CASSSSTSGRAGETQYF. Complete variable domain (other parts from reference TRBV9 and TRBJ2-5): DSGVTQTPKHLITATGQRVTLRCSPRSGDLSVYWYQQSLDQGLQFLIQYYNGEERAKGNILERFSAQQFPDLHSELNLSSLELGDSALYFCASSSSTSGRAGETQYFGPGTRLLVL.

The chain employs TRBV14 and TRBJ1-1, with D perhaps TRBD1 (5 bases). Germline assignment: CDR1 SGHDN and CDR2 FVKESK. Between the trimmed V and J ends, which lost 5 bases and 0 bases, there was a span of 16 bases. The CDR3 sequence is 16 residues long. CDR3 amino acids: CASSRPRGSMNTEAFF. CDR3 DNA sequence: TGTGCCAGCAGCAGGCCAAGGGGCAGCATGAACACTGAAGCTTTCTTT.

The chain employs TRBV10-3 and TRBJ2-2; no reliable D call. The CDR3 extends over 14 amino acids. Germline values: CDR1 ENHRY, CDR2 SYGVKD. Trimming took 4 bases from V and 1 from J, leaving 7 bases between them. CDR3 nucleotide sequence: TGTGCCATCAGTGTGTCGGGGAACACCGGGGAGCTGTTTTTT. Amino acid sequence: CAISVSGNTGELFF.

This chain uses TRBV2 with TRBJ2-5, with a possible D match to TRBD2 (6 bases). Germline V gene lookup returns CDR1 SNHLY and CDR2 FYNNEI. The V end lost 6 bases, the J end lost 2 bases, and 13 bases lay between the germline ends. The CDR3 has 14 residues. The CDR3 DNA follows: TGTGCCAGCAGCCCAGGGACTTTTCAAGAGACCCAGTACTTC. This sequence encodes CASSPGTFQETQYF.

The V gene is TRBV28, the J gene TRBJ2-3; tentative D call: TRBD1 (6 bases). V was clipped by 1 base and J by 9 bases, with 8 bases between them. CDR1 MDHEN and CDR2 SYDVKM come from the germline V gene. The CDR3 loop spans 12 amino acids. The DNA for the CDR3 is TGTGCCAGCAGTTTATCAAGGGGGACGCAGTATTTT. Residues: CASSLSRGTQYF.

The V gene is TRBV5-1, the J gene TRBJ2-3; tentatively, D is TRBD1 or TRBD2 (5 bases each). There are 14 residues in the CDR3. Trimming removed 7 bases from V and 0 bases from J, with 12 bases in between. The germline gives CDR1 SGHRS, CDR2 YFSETQ. The CDR3: CASRDLQSTDTQYF. The CDR3 DNA reads as TGCGCCAGCCGGGACCTTCAAAGCACAGATACGCAGTATTTT.

The V gene is TRBV5-1, the J gene TRBJ1-4, with a weak D call TRBD1 (5 bases). CDR3 length: 16 residues. Germline lookup yields CDR1 SGHRS and CDR2 YFSETQ. V was clipped by 4 bases and J by 0 bases, with 13 bases between them. The CDR3 DNA follows: TGCGCCAGCAGCAAGGGACTCCACGCAACTAATGAAAAACTGTTTTTT. Its protein is CASSKGLHATNEKLFF.

The gene calls are TRBV9 and TRBJ2-3; D gene uncertain. The germline gives CDR1 SGDLS, CDR2 YYNGEE. The CDR3 spans 13 residues. Trimming left V 6 bases short and J 3 bases short, with 11 bases between. In DNA form, the CDR3 reads TGTGCCAGCACCCCGGGTGGGACAGATACGCAGTATTTT. It specifies CASTPGGTDTQYF.

The rearrangement uses TRBV2 and TRBJ1-4, with a weak D call TRBD1 (5 bases). The CDR3 is 15 amino acids. Germline CDR1 is SNHLY and CDR2 is FYNNEI. Trimming stripped 7 bases from V and 3 bases from J, with 15 bases between. CDR3 sequence (DNA): TGTGCCAGCAACCAAGCGGGGGTGGCTAATGAAAAACTGTTTTTT. It is translated as CASNQAGVANEKLFF.

This chain joins TRBV7-6 and TRBJ1-5; D ambiguous. V lost 0 bases and J lost 3, with 6 bases in between. In germline, CDR1 is SGHVS, CDR2 FNYEAQ. The length of the CDR3 is 14 residues. DNA of the CDR3: TGTGCCAGCAGCTTAGCGGGAGCCAATCAGCCCCAGCATTTT. Protein sequence: CASSLAGANQPQHF.

The V and J genes are TRBV5-1 and TRBJ2-6, with 7 nucleotides matching TRBD1. Germline values: CDR1 SGHRS, CDR2 YFSETQ. V gave up 4 bases and J gave up 2 bases; unmatched junction bases: 6. CDR3 length equals 16 residues. This CDR3 reads CASSLDRAAGANVLTF. The CDR3 DNA reads TGCGCCAGCAGCCTTGACAGGGCGGCTGGGGCCAACGTCCTGACTTTC.

The V call is TRBV2, the J call TRBJ1-2; D gene uncertain. Germline V gene lookup returns CDR1 SNHLY and CDR2 FYNNEI. Trimming pared 4 bases from V and 5 bases from J, leaving 14 bases between. This CDR3 spans 14 amino acids. CDR3 residues: CASSGQRVRYGYTF. The DNA for the CDR3 is TGTGCCAGCAGTGGCCAGAGGGTAAGGTATGGCTACACCTTC.

The genes are TRBV19 and TRBJ1-2, with D perhaps matching TRBD1 (6 bases). This CDR3 spans 14 amino acids. The germline CDR1 and CDR2 sequences are LNHDA and SQIVND (reference sequence). V was trimmed by 4 bases and J by 6 bases, leaving 15 bases between them. The CDR3 loop reads CASSTTGGQNGYTF. CDR3 nucleotides: TGTGCCAGTAGTACGACGGGGGGACAAAATGGCTACACCTTC.

The chain links TRBV7-9 to TRBJ2-4; 8 bases match TRBD2. J gave up 0 bases and V 5 bases, and 12 bases lay outside the gene matches. The CDR3 runs to 18 residues. Germline V gives CDR1 SEHNR, CDR2 FQNEAQ (reference sequence). DNA for the CDR3: TGTGCCAGCAGCAAACTGGAGGCGGGGGGCCTAGCCAAAAACATTCAGTACTTC. Amino acid sequence: CASSKLEAGGLAKNIQYF. Full variable domain (remainder filled in from reference TRBV7-9 and TRBJ2-4): DTGVSQNPRHKITKRGQNVTFRCDPISEHNRLYWYRQTLGQGPEFLTYFQNEAQLEKSRLLSDRFSAERPKGSFSTLEIQRTEQGDSAMYLCASSKLEAGGLAKNIQYFGAGTRLSVL.

The chain employs TRBV30 and TRBJ1-2; D ambiguous. This CDR3 region has 12 residues. The V end was cut by 4 bases, the J end by 2 bases, with 8 bases between. The germline gives CDR1 GTSNPN, CDR2 SVGIG (reference sequence). The CDR3 DNA follows: TGTGCCTGGACAGCAGGCAACTATGGCTACACCTTC. It translates to CAWTAGNYGYTF.

V and J are TRBV24-1 and TRBJ1-2, with 9 bases aligning to TRBD1. Germline CDR1 reads KGHDR; CDR2 reads SFDVKD. Unmatched junction bases numbered 4, after V lost 1 base and J lost 8 bases. This CDR3 has 14 residues. The CDR3 loop is CATSDLGDREGYTF. CDR3 bases: TGTGCCACCAGTGATTTAGGGGACAGGGAGGGCTACACCTTC.

The chain carries TRBV27 and TRBJ2-3; D could derive from TRBD1 or TRBD2 (6 bases each). This CDR3 comprises 14 residues. The V gene's germline CDR1 is MNHEY and CDR2 SMNVEV (reference sequence). Trimming shortened V by 4 bases and J by 0 bases, and 8 bases separated the two germline ends. The CDR3 nucleotides read TGTGCCAGCAGTTGGGGGGCTAGCACAGATACGCAGTATTTT. It translates to CASSWGASTDTQYF.